These 30 T cell receptor beta chains share one sample of origin, sequenced in a study of T cells in localized non-small cell lung cancer. This table comes from immunoSEQ multiplex PCR, and its TCRdb copy is limited to in-frame clones, with some not included. The profile shows tens of thousands of clones, about nine tenths of them singletons. The specimen was peripheral blood, collected before any cancer treatment. The source of these receptors is an older female donor with stage I squamous cell lung carcinoma.

This clone was observed once. The chain joins TRBV4-2 to TRBJ2-2; 7 positions agree with TRBD2. Losses at the gene ends were 2 bases for V and 1 base for J; bases not matched to a gene: 4. The CDR3 covers 16 residues. The germline V gene encodes CDR1 LGHNA and CDR2 YNFKEQ. The CDR3 sequence is CASSQPSGKNTGELFF. The CDR3 nucleotides read TGTGCCAGCAGCCAACCAAGCGGGAAGAACACCGGGGAGCTGTTTTTT.

The J gene is TRBJ2-1, the V gene TRBV11-2; 8 bases are shared with TRBD2. Germline V gene sequence: CDR1 SGHAT, CDR2 FQNNGV. V lost 4 bases and J lost 7; bases outside the gene matches: 15. The CDR3 is made up of 17 amino acids. CDR3: CASSYPLGGRRRNEQFF. DNA for the CDR3: TGTGCCAGCAGCTACCCCCTAGGCGGGAGGCGAAGAAATGAGCAGTTCTTC.

The rearrangement links TRBV7-9 to TRBJ1-1; 7 bases map to TRBD1. The CDR3 runs 14 residues. Germline V gene sequence: CDR1 SEHNR, CDR2 FQNEAQ (reference sequence). Trimming removed 2 bases from V and 4 bases from J; junction bases left unmatched: 4. This CDR3 is CASSLSAGGTEAFF. The DNA of the CDR3 is TGTGCCAGCAGCTTATCGGCAGGGGGCACTGAAGCTTTCTTT.

The V call is TRBV9, the J call TRBJ2-2; D is undetermined. This CDR3 comprises 13 residues. V was cut by 2 bases and J by 6 bases, with 8 bases left in between. From germline, CDR1 is SGDLS and CDR2 YYNGEE. CDR3 nucleotides: TGTGCCAGCAGCGTGACTTCGGCCGGGGAGCTGTTTTTT. Residues: CASSVTSAGELFF.

CDR3 protein: CASSYSGQGALGYTF. CDR3 DNA sequence: TGTGCCAGCAGTTATTCGGGACAGGGGGCGCTTGGCTACACCTTC. The rearrangement uses TRBV6-5 and TRBJ1-2, with 12 bases lining up with TRBD1. J gave up 7 bases and V 3 bases, and 6 bases lay outside the gene matches. CDR3 length equals 15 residues. Per the germline V gene, CDR1 is MNHEY and CDR2 is SVGAGI.

There are a few counts of this clone. This chain joins TRBV6-6 and TRBJ2-7; possibly TRBD1 for D (6 bases). The CDR3 length is 14 residues. CDR1 is MNHNY, CDR2 SVGAGI, per germline (reference sequence). Trimming removed 6 bases from V and 2 bases from J, with 14 bases in between. As DNA, the CDR3 is TGTGCCAGCAGGGATTCAGGGGCGACCTACGAGCAGTACTTC. Translation: CASRDSGATYEQYF.

On this clone: Other nucleotide sequences in the sample specify the same CDR3. The chain joins TRBV30 to TRBJ1-5; no firm D call. The length of the CDR3 is 13 residues. Trimming took 2 bases from V and 6 from J, leaving 11 bases between them. The V gene's germline CDR1 is GTSNPN and CDR2 SVGIG (reference sequence). Here the CDR3 DNA reads TGTGCCTGGAGTCATAAGGGAAGTCAGCCCCAGCATTTT. Translated: CAWSHKGSQPQHF. Filled out from reference TRBV30 and TRBJ1-5, the complete variable domain reads SQTIHQWPATLVQPVGSPLSLECTVEGTSNPNLYWYRQAAGRGLQLLFYSVGIGQISSEVPQNLSASRPQDRQFILSSKKLLLSDSGFYLCAWSHKGSQPQHFGDGTRLSIL.

The gene calls are TRBV15 and TRBJ1-5, with D possibly TRBD1 on 6 matching bases. CDR3 length equals 18 residues. Germline V CDR1 and CDR2: LNHNV, YYDKDF (reference sequence). Trimming removed 1 base from V and 0 bases from J, with 16 bases in between. The CDR3 DNA reads TGTGCCACCAGCAGAGTACGGACAGCCGCTGTTAGCAATCAGCCCCAGCATTTT. As protein: CATSRVRTAAVSNQPQHF.

The V gene is TRBV11-3, the J gene TRBJ2-7; D is uncertain. The germline V and J ends were trimmed by 1 base and 0 bases, with 4 bases remaining between them. The CDR3 runs 13 residues. In germline, CDR1 is SGHNT, CDR2 YENEEA. CDR3 amino acids: CASSLGASYEQYF. Here the CDR3 DNA reads TGTGCCAGCAGCTTAGGGGCCTCCTACGAGCAGTACTTC. The full variable domain, rest sourced from reference TRBV11-3 and TRBJ2-7, is EAGVVQSPRYKIIEKKQPVAFWCNPISGHNTLYWYLQNLGQGPELLIRYENEEAVDDSQLPKDRFSAERLKGVDSTLKIQPAELGDSAVYLCASSLGASYEQYFGPGTRLTVT.

This sequence joins TRBV13 and TRBJ2-7, with TRBD2 identical over 10 bases. The CDR3 spans 16 residues. Germline V gene lookup returns CDR1 PRHDT and CDR2 FYEKMQ (reference sequence). The V and J ends lost 3 bases and 2 bases, in that order; junction bases with no gene match: 7. The chain's CDR3 is CASSLGGLAKTYEQYF. CDR3 nucleotides: TGTGCCAGCAGCTTGGGGGGACTAGCGAAAACCTACGAGCAGTACTTC.

The V and J genes are TRBV7-8 and TRBJ2-1; 14 bases are shared with TRBD2. V was clipped by 1 base and J by 7 bases; unmatched bases: 12. This CDR3 has 19 residues. Germline-derived CDR1 and CDR2 are SGHVS and FQNEAQ. The CDR3 protein is CASSLGSTGTSGSWNEQFF. The DNA of the CDR3 is TGTGCCAGCAGCTTAGGCTCTACCGGGACTAGCGGGAGCTGGAATGAGCAGTTCTTC.

V is TRBV7-2 and J is TRBJ1-2; 10 bases are a match to TRBD1. Per the germline V gene, CDR1 is SGHTA and CDR2 is FQGNSA. The CDR3 runs 15 residues. V was clipped by 3 bases and J by 3 bases; unmatched bases: 4. CDR3 region: CASSLTGGAYYGYTF. The DNA of the CDR3 is TGTGCCAGCAGCTTGACAGGGGGCGCGTACTATGGCTACACCTTC.

V usage is TRBV5-4 and J usage is TRBJ2-5, with 9 nucleotides matching TRBD1. The CDR3 sequence is 15 residues long. The V and J ends lost 4 bases and 2 bases, in that order; junction bases with no gene match: 6. Germline V lookup: CDR1 SGHNT, CDR2 YYREEE (reference sequence). The CDR3 reads CASSHPGQGQETQYF. In nucleotides, the CDR3 is TGTGCCAGCAGCCATCCGGGACAGGGACAAGAGACCCAGTACTTC.

The chain carries TRBV7-2 and TRBJ1-5, with D possibly being TRBD1 (5 bases). This CDR3 spans 14 amino acids. The V end was cut by 5 bases, the J end by 3 bases, with 11 bases between. From germline, CDR1 is SGHTA and CDR2 FQGNSA. The CDR3 loop is CASSLTGINQPQHF. The CDR3 DNA reads TGTGCCAGCAGCCTAACAGGCATCAATCAGCCCCAGCATTTT.

This clone was seen a few times. The chain has TRBV30 and TRBJ1-2; D call uncertain. The CDR3 length is 12 residues. Germline CDR1 reads GTSNPN; CDR2 reads SVGIG (reference sequence). V lost 4 bases to trimming and J lost 2 bases, with 8 bases between them. CDR3 residues: CAWTAMNYGYTF. In DNA form, the CDR3 reads TGTGCCTGGACTGCTATGAACTATGGCTACACCTTC.

This CDR3 is CASSDRSAKNIQYF. DNA for the CDR3: TGTGCCAGCAGCGACCGTAGCGCCAAAAACATTCAGTACTTC. V usage is TRBV6-6 and J usage is TRBJ2-4, with D hard to call. Germline values: CDR1 MNHNY, CDR2 SVGAGI (reference sequence). The CDR3 runs to 14 residues. V was shortened by 6 bases and J by 1 base, with 10 bases between the two germline ends.

This clone was seen a handful of times. The gene calls are TRBV5-1 and TRBJ2-2; perhaps TRBD2 as D (8 bases). The CDR3 has 15 amino acids. Per the germline V gene, CDR1 is SGHRS and CDR2 is YFSETQ. The germline V and J ends were trimmed by 7 bases and 3 bases, with 16 bases remaining between them. CDR3 protein: CASAREGAYTGELFF. For the CDR3, the DNA is TGCGCCAGCGCCCGGGAGGGGGCGTACACCGGGGAGCTGTTTTTT. The full variable domain, rest sourced from reference TRBV5-1 and TRBJ2-2, is KAGVTQTPRYLIKTRGQQVTLSCSPISGHRSVSWYQQTPGQGLQFLFEYFSETQRNKGNFPGRFSGRQFSNSRSEMNVSTLELGDSALYLCASAREGAYTGELFFGEGSRLTVL.

J is TRBJ1-1 and V is TRBV29-1; D might be TRBD1 (6 bases). The CDR3 is made up of 12 amino acids. Germline CDR1 reads SQVTM; CDR2 reads ANQGSEA. DNA for the CDR3: TGCAGTGCGGACAGCTTGAACACTGAAGCTTTCTTT. It translates to CSADSLNTEAFF.

The chain recombines TRBV25-1 with TRBJ1-2; weak D call: TRBD1 (5 bases). V was trimmed by 5 bases and J by 8 bases, leaving 12 bases between them. This CDR3 is built from 12 residues. CDR1 and CDR2 (germline): MGHDK, SYGVNS. The DNA for the CDR3 is TGTGCCAGCAGTTTGGGAGGGGTCGGCTACACCTTC. Residues: CASSLGGVGYTF.

This clone was picked up one time. The J gene is TRBJ1-2, the V gene TRBV5-1; 7 bases are a match to TRBD1. Germline V gene data show CDR1 as SGHRS and CDR2 as YFSETQ. J gave up 4 bases and V 4 bases, and 13 bases lay outside the gene matches. This CDR3 region has 16 residues. The CDR3 is CASSAGGPGGGYGYTF. The CDR3, as DNA: TGCGCCAGCAGCGCCGGGGGGCCAGGGGGAGGCTATGGCTACACCTTC.

This clone was picked up one time. This chain links TRBV6-5 with TRBJ1-1, with D tentatively TRBD1 (5 bases). The V and J ends lost 0 bases and 1 base respectively, with 9 bases between them. Germline V gives CDR1 MNHEY, CDR2 SVGAGI. The CDR3 length is 15 residues. The CDR3 region has the DNA TGTGCCAGCAGTTACTCAAAGACAGCGAACACTGAAGCTTTCTTT. Translated, it gives CASSYSKTANTEAFF.

The CDR3 loop is CASSLDQGTNNEQFF. As DNA, the CDR3 is TGCGCCAGCAGCTTGGATCAGGGAACGAACAATGAGCAGTTCTTC. V and J are TRBV5-1 and TRBJ2-1; D possibly corresponds to TRBD1 (5 bases). V lost 0 bases and J 5 bases, leaving 12 bases between the germline ends. Looked up from germline, CDR1 is SGHRS and CDR2 is YFSETQ. This CDR3 has 15 amino acids.

The J gene is TRBJ2-5, the V gene TRBV28; 7 positions match TRBD1. V was clipped by 1 base and J by 2 bases; unmatched bases: 7. The germline V gene has CDR1 MDHEN and CDR2 SYDVKM. CDR3 length equals 16 residues. The CDR3 loop reads CASSLLGTARQETQYF. Written as DNA, the CDR3 is TGTGCCAGCAGTTTATTGGGGACAGCTAGACAAGAGACCCAGTACTTC.

This clone came up a few times. Relative to the germline gene, one junction end is altered; a read error may explain this. The CDR3 DNA sequence: TGTGCCAGCATGTTAACTGTCTGCACAAAGTCGGGCCAACGTCCTGACTTT. Its protein is CASMLTVCTKSGQRPDF. The chain couples TRBV5-5 to TRBJ2-6; D is undetermined. Germline CDR1 and CDR2: SGHKS and YYEKEE (reference sequence). This CDR3 spans 17 amino acids.

The chain carries TRBV28 and TRBJ2-3; 9 positions match TRBD1. The V gene's germline CDR1 is MDHEN and CDR2 SYDVKM. The CDR3 length is 16 residues. The junction had 6 bases not matched to a gene; V was cut back by 4 bases and J by 1 base. The CDR3 region is CASSSNGQGRTDTQYF. As DNA, the CDR3 is TGTGCCAGCAGTTCCAACGGACAGGGGCGCACAGATACGCAGTATTTT.

This chain uses TRBV7-8 with TRBJ1-1, with D uncertain. V was trimmed by 1 base and J by 7 bases, leaving 13 bases between them. The CDR3 is 14 amino acids. The germline V gene encodes CDR1 SGHVS and CDR2 FQNEAQ. This chain's CDR3 is CASSLGTAPGEAFF. The CDR3 DNA follows: TGTGCCAGCAGCTTAGGAACGGCTCCCGGTGAAGCTTTCTTT.

The chain recombines TRBV7-8 with TRBJ2-5, with D perhaps TRBD2 (5 bases). Trimming took 3 bases from V and 5 from J, leaving 10 bases between them. Germline V gene sequence: CDR1 SGHVS, CDR2 FQNEAQ. The CDR3 is 13 amino acids. The CDR3 coding sequence is TGTGCCAGCAGCTTCGGGGTCGGCGAGACCCAGTACTTC. Amino acids: CASSFGVGETQYF.

Only a few counts were recorded for this clone. This rearrangement joins TRBV19 to TRBJ2-1; D is uncertain. The CDR3 covers 12 residues. Germline V gives CDR1 LNHDA, CDR2 SQIVND (reference sequence). With 4 bases removed from V and 9 bases from J, the gap between germline ends came to 10 bases. The DNA of the CDR3 is TGTGCCAGTAGTACCCTAGTGTCTGAGCAGTTCTTC. It specifies CASSTLVSEQFF. The whole variable domain, remainder taken from reference TRBV19 and TRBJ2-1, is DGGITQSPKYLFRKEGQNVTLSCEQNLNHDAMYWYRQDPGQGLRLIYYSQIVNDFQKGDIAEGYSVSREKKESFPLTVTSAQKNPTAFYLCASSTLVSEQFFGPGTRLTVL.

A single count supports this clone. The chain combines TRBV7-9 with TRBJ2-1; 8 positions agree with TRBD2. The CDR3 contains 12 residues. The trim removed 8 bases at V and 7 bases at J, leaving 4 bases unmatched. The germline gives CDR1 SEHNR, CDR2 FQNEAQ (reference sequence). The CDR3 loop is CASGTSRNEQFF. The CDR3 nucleotides read TGTGCCAGCGGGACTAGTCGGAATGAGCAGTTCTTC.

The chain recombines TRBV18 with TRBJ2-1; 8 bases match TRBD2. With V trimmed by 3 bases and J by 7 bases, 8 bases remained unmatched. Looked up from germline, CDR1 is KGHSH and CDR2 is LQKENI. This CDR3 is 15 amino acids long. The CDR3 region has the DNA TGTGCCAGCTCACCTCCCGGGACTAGTTCAAATGAGCAGTTCTTC. Translation gives CASSPPGTSSNEQFF.